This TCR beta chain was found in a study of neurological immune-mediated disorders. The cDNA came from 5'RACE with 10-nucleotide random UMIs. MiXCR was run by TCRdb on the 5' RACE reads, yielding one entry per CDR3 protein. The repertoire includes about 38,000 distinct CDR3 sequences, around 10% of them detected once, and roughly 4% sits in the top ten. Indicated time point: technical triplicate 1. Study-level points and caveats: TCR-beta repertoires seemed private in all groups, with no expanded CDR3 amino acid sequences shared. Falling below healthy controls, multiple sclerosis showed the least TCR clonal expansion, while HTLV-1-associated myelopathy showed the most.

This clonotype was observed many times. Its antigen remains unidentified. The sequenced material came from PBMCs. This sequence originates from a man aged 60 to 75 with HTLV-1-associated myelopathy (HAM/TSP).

The CDR3 DNA sequence: TGTGCCAGCAGTGACTCAACCACCGGGGAGCTGTTTTTT. Residues: CASSDSTTGELFF. The chain combines TRBV6-4 with TRBJ2-2; D call uncertain. V shed 0 bases and J shed 4 bases, with 3 bases lying between them. The CDR3 length is 13 residues. From germline, CDR1 is MRHNA and CDR2 SNTAGT.